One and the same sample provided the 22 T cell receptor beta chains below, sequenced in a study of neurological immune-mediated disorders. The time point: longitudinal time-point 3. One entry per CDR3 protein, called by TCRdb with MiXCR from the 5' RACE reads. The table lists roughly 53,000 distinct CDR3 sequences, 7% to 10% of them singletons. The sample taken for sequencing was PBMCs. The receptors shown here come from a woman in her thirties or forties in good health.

CDR3: CSAHTLAGGGGELFF. The CDR3 bases are TGCAGTGCCCACACGCTAGCGGGAGGCGGCGGGGAGCTGTTTTTT. The chain links TRBV20-1 to TRBJ2-2, with 11 bases identical to TRBD2. CDR1 DFQATT and CDR2 SNEGSKA come from the germline V gene (reference sequence). V gave up 6 bases and J gave up 7 bases; unmatched junction bases: 10. The CDR3 consists of 15 residues.

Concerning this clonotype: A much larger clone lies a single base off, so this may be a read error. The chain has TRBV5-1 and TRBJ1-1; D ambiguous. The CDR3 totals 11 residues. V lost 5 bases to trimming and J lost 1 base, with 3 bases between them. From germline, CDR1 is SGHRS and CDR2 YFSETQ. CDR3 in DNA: TGCGCCAGCAGGAGGAACACTGAAGCTTTCTTT. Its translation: CASRRNTEAFF.

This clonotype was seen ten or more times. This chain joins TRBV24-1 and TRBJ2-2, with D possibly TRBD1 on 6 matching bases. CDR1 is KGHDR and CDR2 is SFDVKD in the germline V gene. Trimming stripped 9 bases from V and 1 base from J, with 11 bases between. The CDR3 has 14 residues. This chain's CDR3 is CATGAGENTGELFF. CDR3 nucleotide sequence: TGTGCCACCGGGGCAGGGGAGAACACCGGGGAGCTGTTTTTT.

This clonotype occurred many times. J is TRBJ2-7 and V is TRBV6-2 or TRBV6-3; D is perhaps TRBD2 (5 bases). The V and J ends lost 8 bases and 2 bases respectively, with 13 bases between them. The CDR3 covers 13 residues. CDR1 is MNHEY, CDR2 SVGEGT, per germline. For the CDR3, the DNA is TGTGCCAGCCTGCGGAGGAGCCCCTACGAGCAGTACTTC. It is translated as CASLRRSPYEQYF.

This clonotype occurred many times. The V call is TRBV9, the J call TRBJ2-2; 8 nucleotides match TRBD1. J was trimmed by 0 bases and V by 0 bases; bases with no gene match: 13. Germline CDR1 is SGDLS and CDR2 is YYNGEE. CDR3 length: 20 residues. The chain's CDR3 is CASSVGRVRKDRANTGELFF. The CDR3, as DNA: TGTGCCAGCAGCGTAGGTAGGGTGCGAAAGGACAGGGCGAACACCGGGGAGCTGTTTTTT.

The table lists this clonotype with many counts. The chain's CDR3 is CASRPTFRGTNYGYTF. The CDR3 nucleotides read TGTGCCAGCAGGCCAACCTTCAGGGGGACTAACTATGGCTACACCTTC. The chain carries TRBV6-5 and TRBJ1-2; 7 nucleotides align to TRBD1. The CDR3 runs to 16 residues. The V segment lost 6 bases and the J segment 0 bases; nucleotides outside the gene matches: 10. The germline CDR1 and CDR2 sequences are MNHEY and SVGAGI.

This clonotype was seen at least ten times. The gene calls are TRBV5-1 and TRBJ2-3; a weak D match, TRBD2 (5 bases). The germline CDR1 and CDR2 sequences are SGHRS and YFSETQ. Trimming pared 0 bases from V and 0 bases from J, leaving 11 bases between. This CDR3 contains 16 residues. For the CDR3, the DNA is TGCGCCAGCAGCTTGGGAGAGGGCGCTAGCACAGATACGCAGTATTTT. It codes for CASSLGEGASTDTQYF.

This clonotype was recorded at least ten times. The CDR3, as DNA: TGTGCCAGCAGTTACTTGGACAGGACCTCCTACGAGCAGTACTTC. Protein: CASSYLDRTSYEQYF. The chain uses TRBV6-2 or TRBV6-3 and TRBJ2-7, with 7 bases lining up with TRBD1. Per the germline V gene, CDR1 is MNHEY and CDR2 is SVGEGT. J was trimmed by 0 bases and V by 1 base; bases with no gene match: 3. CDR3 length: 15 residues.

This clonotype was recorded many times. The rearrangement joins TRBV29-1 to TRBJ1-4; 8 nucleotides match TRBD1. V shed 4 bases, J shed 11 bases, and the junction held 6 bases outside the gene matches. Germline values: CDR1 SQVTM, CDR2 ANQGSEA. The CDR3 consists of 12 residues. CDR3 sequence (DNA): TGCAGCGTTGTAGGGACAGGTACTAAACTGTTTTTT. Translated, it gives CSVVGTGTKLFF.

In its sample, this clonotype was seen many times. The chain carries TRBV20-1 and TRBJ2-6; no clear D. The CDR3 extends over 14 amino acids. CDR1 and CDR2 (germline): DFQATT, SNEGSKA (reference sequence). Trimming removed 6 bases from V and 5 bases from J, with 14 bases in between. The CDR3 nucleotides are TGCAGTGCCACGCTCACTAATCGGGCCAACGTCCTGACTTTC. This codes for CSATLTNRANVLTF.

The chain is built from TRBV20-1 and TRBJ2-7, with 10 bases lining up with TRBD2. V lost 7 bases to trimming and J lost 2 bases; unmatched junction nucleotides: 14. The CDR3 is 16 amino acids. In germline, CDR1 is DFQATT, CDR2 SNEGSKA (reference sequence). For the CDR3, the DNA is TGCAGTGTGCTCACCTCCGGGACTAGCGAAACCTACGAGCAGTACTTC. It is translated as CSVLTSGTSETYEQYF.

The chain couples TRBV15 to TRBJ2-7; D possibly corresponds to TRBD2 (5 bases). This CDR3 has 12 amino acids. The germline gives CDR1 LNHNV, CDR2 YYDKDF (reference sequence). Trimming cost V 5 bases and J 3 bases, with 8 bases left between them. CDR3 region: CATSEEGYEQYF. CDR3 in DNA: TGTGCCACCAGCGAAGAGGGCTACGAGCAGTACTTC.

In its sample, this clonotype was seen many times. The CDR3 DNA reads TGTGCCACCAGTGATACAGGGATATATGGCTACACCTTC. This gives the protein CATSDTGIYGYTF. The V gene is TRBV24-1, the J gene TRBJ1-2, with D maybe TRBD1 (6 bases). Germline V CDR1 and CDR2: KGHDR, SFDVKD. CDR3 length: 13 amino acids. Trimming stripped 3 bases from V and 5 bases from J, with 9 bases between.

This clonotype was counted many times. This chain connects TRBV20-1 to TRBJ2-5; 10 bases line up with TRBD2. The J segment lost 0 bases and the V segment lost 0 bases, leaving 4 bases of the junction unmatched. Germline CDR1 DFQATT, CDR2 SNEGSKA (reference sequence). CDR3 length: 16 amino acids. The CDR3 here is CSARDSSGGDQETQYF. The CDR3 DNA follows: TGCAGTGCTAGAGATTCCAGCGGGGGGGACCAAGAGACCCAGTACTTC.

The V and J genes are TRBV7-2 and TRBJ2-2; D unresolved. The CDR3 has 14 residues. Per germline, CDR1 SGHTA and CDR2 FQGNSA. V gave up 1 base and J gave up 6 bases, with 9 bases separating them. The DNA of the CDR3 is TGTGCCAGCAGCTTAGTCAGCAAGTCCGGGGAGCTGTTTTTT. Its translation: CASSLVSKSGELFF.

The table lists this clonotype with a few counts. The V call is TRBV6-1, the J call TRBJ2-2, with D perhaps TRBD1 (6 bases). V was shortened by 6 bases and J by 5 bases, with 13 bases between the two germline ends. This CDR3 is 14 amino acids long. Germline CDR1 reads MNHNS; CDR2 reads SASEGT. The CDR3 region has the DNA TGTGCCAGCAGGAGGTCAGGGGCTACCGGGGAGCTGTTTTTT. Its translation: CASRRSGATGELFF.

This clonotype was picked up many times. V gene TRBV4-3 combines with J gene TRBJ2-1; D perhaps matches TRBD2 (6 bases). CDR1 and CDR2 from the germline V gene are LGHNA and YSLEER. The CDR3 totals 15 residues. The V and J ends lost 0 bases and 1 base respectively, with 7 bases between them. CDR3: CASSQEEGSYNEQFF. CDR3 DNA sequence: TGCGCCAGCAGCCAAGAGGAGGGGTCCTACAATGAGCAGTTCTTC.

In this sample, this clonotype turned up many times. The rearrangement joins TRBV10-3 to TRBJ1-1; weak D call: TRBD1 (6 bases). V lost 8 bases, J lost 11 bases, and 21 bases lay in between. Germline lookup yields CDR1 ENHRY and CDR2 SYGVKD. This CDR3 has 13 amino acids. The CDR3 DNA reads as TGTGCCATCGGCGGGGGGGCCAGCGCGTCGGCTTTCTTT. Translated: CAIGGGASASAFF.

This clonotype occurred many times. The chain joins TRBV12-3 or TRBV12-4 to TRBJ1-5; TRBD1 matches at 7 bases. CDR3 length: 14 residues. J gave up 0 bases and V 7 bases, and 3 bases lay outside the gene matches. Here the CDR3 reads CASTRGDSNQPQHF. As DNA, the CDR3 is TGTGCCAGCACCAGGGGGGATAGCAATCAGCCCCAGCATTTT.

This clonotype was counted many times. The CDR3 sequence is CASSQDYSGRAASGQYF. The CDR3 DNA follows: TGTGCCAGCAGCCAAGATTATAGCGGGAGGGCCGCTAGTGGCCAGTACTTC. The chain couples TRBV3-1 to TRBJ2-5, with 11 bases matching TRBD2. CDR3 size: 17 residues. V trimming: 0 bases; J trimming: 10 bases; junction bases outside the gene matches: 13. The germline V gene has CDR1 LGHDT and CDR2 YNNKEL (reference sequence).

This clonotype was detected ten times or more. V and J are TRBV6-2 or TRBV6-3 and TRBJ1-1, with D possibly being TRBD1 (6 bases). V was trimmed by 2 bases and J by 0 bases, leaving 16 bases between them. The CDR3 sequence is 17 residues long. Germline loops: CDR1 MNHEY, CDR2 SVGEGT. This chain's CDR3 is CASSYKLQGHMNTEAFF. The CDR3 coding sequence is TGTGCCAGCAGTTACAAGCTCCAGGGGCACATGAACACTGAAGCTTTCTTT.

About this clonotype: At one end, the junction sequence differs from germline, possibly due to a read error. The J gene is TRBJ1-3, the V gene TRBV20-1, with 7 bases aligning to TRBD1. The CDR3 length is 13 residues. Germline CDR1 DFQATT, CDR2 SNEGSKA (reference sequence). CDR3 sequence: CGQADLSGNTIYF. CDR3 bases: TGTGGACAGGCAGACCTCTCTGGAAACACCATATATTTT.